This T cell receptor beta chain was obtained from a study of patients and donors after allogeneic stem cell transplantation. TCRdb reanalysed the RT-PCR reads using MiXCR and keeps one entry per CDR3 protein. The data contain hundreds of thousands of distinct CDR3 sequences, roughly 16% of them seen just once; the ten biggest clones take up around 6.8%. This TCR was recovered from a human donor who was either an allogeneic HSCT recipient or a stem cell or donor lymphocyte infusion donor (not recorded which). It is not recorded whose cells these are; they may come from a transplant donor. Material for sequencing was blood, either unsorted or a sorted T cell fraction (not recorded which).

CDR3 loop: CASRRGRGGQPQHF. For the CDR3, the DNA is TGTGCCAGCCGCCGGGGCAGGGGAGGTCAGCCCCAGCATTTT. The rearrangement uses TRBV7-2 and TRBJ1-5; D may be TRBD1 (6 bases). The germline V gene encodes CDR1 SGHTA and CDR2 FQGNSA. V was trimmed by 8 bases and J by 6 bases, leaving 17 bases between them. There are 14 residues in the CDR3.